This entry describes one T cell receptor (beta chain). The antigen it recognizes is unknown. It has no much larger one-base neighbor in the sample; base qualities were not kept. The sample comes from a study of cytomegalovirus exposure and HLA in healthy donors (dated by TCRdb to about 2017). Study-level background: An earlier analysis of roughly 500 of the donors reported 250 to 300 Gb of sequence data and around 120 million unique TCR beta sequences from around 200 million T cells. About 320 gigabases of sequencing data and approximately 85 million unique TCR sequences were included in an early release covering 550 to 650 HLA-typed donors. The number of typed donors differed by locus: about 620-630 for A, B, C, DRB1 and DQB1; some 500 for DQA1; about 600 for DPA1; and 450 to 480 for DPB1. HLA typing included class I and class II loci at four-digit resolution. The study was designed to test whether signatures of past pathogen exposure could be identified by cataloging public T cell receptors. The study used immunosequencing to profile the T cell repertoires of 666 subjects and linked those repertoires to cytomegalovirus serostatus. To study patterns of TCR occurrence, a later analysis re-analyzed previously published TCR beta repertoires from 650 to 750 donors and added high-resolution HLA genotyping. Besides the first cohort of about 730 subjects, a separate validation cohort made up of 120 different subjects was used. An earlier analysis of several hundred of the donors applied high-throughput TCR beta sequencing to assess whether each TCR beta V gene segment acted as functional or pseudogenic. The study combined high-throughput TCR immunosequencing, statistical association of individual TCRs with disease status, and machine learning to predict cytomegalovirus infection status. The later analysis used no new phenotypic data to find candidate immune exposures, relying instead on TCR beta sequences and their occurrence across donors. Alongside the repertoire data, information on donor age, sex, ethnicity and CMV serostatus was compiled. Because of strong linkage in the cohort, 5 or 6 DR-DQ haplotypes were treated as single units for association and clustering. Of the approximately 400 genotyped donors, over 70% fell in the genetic ancestry cluster associated with self-reported Caucasian donors. Genome-wide SNP genotypes for about 65% of the 666 donors were used in a later genetic analysis, which treated that subset as a discovery cohort. All discovery cohort repertoires had been generated using a single sequencing platform. Among 300 to 500 genotyped donors of the cohort, an average of around 250,000 unique TCR beta nucleotide sequences was sequenced per donor, of which roughly 17% were non-productive.

The library was built by means of the immunoSEQ multiplex PCR assay. The multiplex PCR relied on a mix of 60 forward primers for TCR Vbeta segments and 13 reverse primers for TCR Jbeta segments. The CDR3 region of rearranged TCR beta genes was amplified from genomic DNA with a multiplex PCR assay. The Illumina HiSeq System was used to sequence the amplified TCR beta libraries as 87-base-pair reads. As for the original processing: In a later analysis, approximately 74 million unique TCR beta chains were counted across the roughly 700 repertoires, and around 10 million of these chains were shared by at least two donors. To remove PCR and sequencing errors, raw reads were error-corrected and collapsed into unique sequences using a nearest-neighbor algorithm that merged closely related sequences. V, D and J gene segments were assigned by aligning CDR3 sequences to IMGT reference sequences. For a sequence to be retained, a match of at least six nucleotides to both a V gene segment and a J gene segment was required. A rearrangement was called productive if the CDR3 had no stop codons and remained in frame with V and J, and every other rearrangement was called non-productive. Following IMGT convention, CDR3 was defined as the stretch from the second conserved V-encoded cysteine to the conserved J-encoded phenylalanine. The earlier analysis of some 580 of the donors excluded any sequence lacking an unambiguous match to a single V gene segment. An earlier analysis of some 500 of the donors classified V segments as functional when productive rearrangements were above 56.7% and as segregating when the standard deviation between donors was above 5%. A statistical classification framework was developed to diagnose cytomegalovirus status using the catalog of TCR beta chain sequences. In a later analysis, TCR nucleotide sequences were compared against IMGT/GENE-DB human TR gene sequences so that V and J genes could be assigned. A later analysis assigned CDR3 sequences and most-parsimonious VDJ recombination scenarios with the TCRdist pipeline. A later analysis defined each TCR beta chain by its CDR3 amino acid sequence plus V-gene family, and excluded reads lacking a unique V-gene family. As a way to deal with suspected cross-contamination and a sequencing artifact, a later analysis dropped under 600 nucleotide sequences that were highly shared and had low generation probability. A later analysis calculated a clonal expansion index for each public chain from normalized within-repertoire ranks of inferred template counts. Generation probabilities in a later analysis came from a VDJ recombination model fitted to out-of-frame rearrangements, and those results were checked against IGoR. Hypergeometric tests were used in a later analysis to score TCR-TCR, TCR-HLA and TCR-CMV co-occurrence, with a repertoire-size bias correction applied to the TCR pairs. In a later analysis, false discovery rates were estimated by permuting HLA or CMV assignments 20 times. In a later analysis, co-occurring TCRs were grouped with DBSCAN, and TCRdist sequence similarity was added when clustering was performed within HLA-allele-positive subsets. Repertoires with fewer than 30,000 or more than 120,000 public chains, plus five repertoires with anomalous nucleotide sharing, were excluded from co-occurrence clustering. Here the immuneACCESS table is served through TCRdb, limited to in-frame sequences with V and J called. Missing clones are a known gap in these copies; in checked studies unresolved V genes cover under half, and the rest lacks a known reason. That table supplies the V and J calls and clone size; D and trimming were determined from the DNA. The table for this sample lists 100,000 to 120,000 clones; roughly 76% of them were counted only once. Of the sample, 6.9% is held by the ten largest clones.

From its cysteine to its phenylalanine, the CDR3 spans 19 amino acids. Only the CDR3 DNA is retained, 57 bases long and in frame from the first base. V lost 5 bases and J lost 2 bases; the stretch between them is 25 bases long. From the germline V gene, CDR1 is SGHTA and CDR2 is FQGNSA. In total, approximately 610 healthy bone marrow donors made up the cohort. All cohort members were sampled while nominally healthy, although unrecorded immune exposures were likely present. The donor was CMV seropositive and was included in the group of 250 to 300 seropositive cohort members. Every donor gave a peripheral blood sample, and the peripheral blood mononuclear cells from that sample were used for TCR beta sequencing. Genomic DNA was extracted from the blood cell samples with the Qiagen DNeasy Blood Extraction Kit. Points the paper makes about the study in general: CMV serostatus was the only immune exposure information available for the cohort. Because the 87-base-pair reads could not distinguish some IMGT-functional V segments, including TRBV6-2 and TRBV6-3, those segments were excluded. The classifier was reported to diagnose cytomegalovirus status with high specificity and sensitivity in both the original and validation cohorts. Assigning TCR associations to individual alleles was difficult when HLA alleles, especially DR and DQ, strongly co-occurred. A later genetic analysis reported fewer N-insertions in productive TCRs among donors in an Asian-associated ancestry cluster than the roughly 650-donor mean. Correlated functional status among segregating V segments might be attributable to linkage disequilibrium, but an unknown experimental factor could not be ruled out. In an earlier analysis of about 540 of the donors, most TCR beta V segments were observed in productive rearrangements about 87% or about 30% of the time, broadly matching IMGT annotations. The presence/absence analyses assumed that sequencing depth was roughly uniform across donors, and that assumption may not be true. In the study, around 150 TCR beta chains were listed as associated with cytomegalovirus. A cluster of highly shared sequence variants was judged likely to represent a technical artifact of the sequencing pipeline. A further reported finding was that TCR beta sequences accurately predicted the HLA-A and HLA-B alleles for most subjects in the first cohort. Some 15 rarely observed V segments, including chromosome 9 orphons, were excluded from the earlier analysis of a few hundred of the donors because counts were too low. V-gene and J-gene trimming of TCR beta chains was associated with a missense DCLRE1C variant in a later genetic analysis, and the association was replicated in an independent cohort. In a later analysis, the rate of TCR association differed among HLA loci, with DRB1 alleles having the most associated TCRs and HLA-C alleles having the fewest. According to a later analysis, parvovirus B19, influenza, CMV and Epstein-Barr virus appeared linked to several top co-occurrence clusters. Most TCR sequences were observed very rarely across donors, whereas some public TCRs were present in many individuals. A later analysis found that HLA-associated TCR beta chains were more clonally expanded and had lower generation probabilities than equally common non-associated chains. Because HLA typing was unavailable for some donors at each locus, only the typed subset was used in association tests. The authors suggested that the approach could potentially be extended to other disease states and immunological phenotypes. Only TCR beta chains were sequenced in this cohort, and the absence of alpha or paired-chain data limited detectable features. Three of the identified cytomegalovirus-associated TCR beta chains were confirmed in vitro to be specific for cytomegalovirus antigens. At a false discovery rate of 0.05, a later analysis linked under 20,000 TCR beta sequences to specific HLA alleles. According to a later analysis, most CMV-associated TCR beta chains appeared to be HLA-restricted, and the HLA associations seemed to be driven largely by CMV exposure.

The sequence derives from a man in his thirties or forties in good health and CMV-seropositive. The chain was built from TRBV7-2 and TRBJ1-5; a tentative D match to TRBD1 spans 6 bases. Sequenced material: PBMCs. The DNA sequence follows: TGTGCCAGCAGCCCTCAGGGGTATTTTCCCAGTGGAGGCAATCAGCCCCAGCATTTT. It codes for CASSPQGYFPSGGNQPQHF.